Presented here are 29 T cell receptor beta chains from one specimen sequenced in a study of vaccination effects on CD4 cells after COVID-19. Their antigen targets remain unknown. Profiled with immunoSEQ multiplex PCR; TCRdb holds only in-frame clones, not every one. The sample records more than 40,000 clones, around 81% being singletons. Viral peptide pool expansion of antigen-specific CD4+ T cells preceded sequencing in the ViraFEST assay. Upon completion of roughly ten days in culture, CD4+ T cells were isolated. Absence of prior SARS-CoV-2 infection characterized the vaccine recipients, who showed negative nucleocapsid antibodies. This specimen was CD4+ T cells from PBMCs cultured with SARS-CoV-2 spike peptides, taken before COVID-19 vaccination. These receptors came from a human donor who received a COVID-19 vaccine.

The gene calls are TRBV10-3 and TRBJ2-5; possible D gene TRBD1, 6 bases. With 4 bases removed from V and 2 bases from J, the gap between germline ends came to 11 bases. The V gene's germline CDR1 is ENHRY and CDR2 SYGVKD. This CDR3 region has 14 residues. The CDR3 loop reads CAISGGQGQETQYF. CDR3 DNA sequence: TGTGCCATCAGTGGTGGGCAGGGGCAAGAGACCCAGTACTTC.

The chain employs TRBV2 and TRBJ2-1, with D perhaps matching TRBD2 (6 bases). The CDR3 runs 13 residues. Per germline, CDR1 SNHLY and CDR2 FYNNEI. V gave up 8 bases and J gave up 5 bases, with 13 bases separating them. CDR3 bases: TGTGCCAGCGTTGCGGGGCGCCACAATGAGCAGTTCTTC. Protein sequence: CASVAGRHNEQFF.

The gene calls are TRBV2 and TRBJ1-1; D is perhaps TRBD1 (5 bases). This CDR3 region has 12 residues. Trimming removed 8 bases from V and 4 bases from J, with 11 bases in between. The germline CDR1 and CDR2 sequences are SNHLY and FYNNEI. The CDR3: CASGRGFTEAFF. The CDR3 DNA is TGTGCCAGCGGGCGGGGGTTCACTGAAGCTTTCTTT. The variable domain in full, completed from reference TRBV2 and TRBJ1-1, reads EPEVTQTPSHQVTQMGQEVILRCVPISNHLYFYWYRQILGQKVEFLVSFYNNEISEKSEIFDDQFSVERPDGSNFTLKIRSTKLEDSAMYFCASGRGFTEAFFGQGTRLTVV.

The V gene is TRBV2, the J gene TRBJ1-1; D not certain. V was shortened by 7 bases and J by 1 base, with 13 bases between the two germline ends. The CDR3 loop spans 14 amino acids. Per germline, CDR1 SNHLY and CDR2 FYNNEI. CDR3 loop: CASNILGPNTEAFF. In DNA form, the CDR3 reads TGTGCCAGCAACATCCTCGGCCCGAACACTGAAGCTTTCTTT.

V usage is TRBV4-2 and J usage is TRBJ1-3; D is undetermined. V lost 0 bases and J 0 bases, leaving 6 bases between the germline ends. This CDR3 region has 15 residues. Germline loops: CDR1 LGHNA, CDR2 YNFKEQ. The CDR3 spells CASSQDSSSGNTIYF. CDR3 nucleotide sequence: TGTGCCAGCAGCCAAGATAGTAGCTCTGGAAACACCATATATTTT.

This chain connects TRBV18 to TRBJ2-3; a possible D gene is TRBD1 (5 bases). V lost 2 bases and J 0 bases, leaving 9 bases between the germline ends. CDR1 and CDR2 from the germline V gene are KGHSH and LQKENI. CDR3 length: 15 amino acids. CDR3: CASSPSQGSTDTQYF. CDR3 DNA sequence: TGTGCCAGCTCACCAAGCCAGGGCAGCACAGATACGCAGTATTTT.

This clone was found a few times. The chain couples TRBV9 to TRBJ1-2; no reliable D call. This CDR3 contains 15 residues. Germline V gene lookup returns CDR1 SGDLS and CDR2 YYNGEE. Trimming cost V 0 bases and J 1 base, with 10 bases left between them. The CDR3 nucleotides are TGTGCCAGCAGCGTAGACAACGGCCGTAACTATGGCTACACCTTC. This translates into CASSVDNGRNYGYTF.

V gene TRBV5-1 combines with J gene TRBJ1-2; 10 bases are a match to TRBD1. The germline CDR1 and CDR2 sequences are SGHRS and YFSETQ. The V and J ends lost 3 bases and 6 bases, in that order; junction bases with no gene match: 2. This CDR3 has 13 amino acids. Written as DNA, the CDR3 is TGCGCCAGCAGCTCAGGGACAGGGGATGGCTACACCTTC. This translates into CASSSGTGDGYTF.

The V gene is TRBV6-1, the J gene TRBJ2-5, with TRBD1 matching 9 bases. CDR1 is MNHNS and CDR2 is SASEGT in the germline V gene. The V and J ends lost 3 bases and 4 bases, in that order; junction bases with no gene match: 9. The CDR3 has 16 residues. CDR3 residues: CASSESGTGKRETQYF. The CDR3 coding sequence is TGTGCCAGCAGTGAGTCCGGGACAGGGAAGCGAGAGACCCAGTACTTC.

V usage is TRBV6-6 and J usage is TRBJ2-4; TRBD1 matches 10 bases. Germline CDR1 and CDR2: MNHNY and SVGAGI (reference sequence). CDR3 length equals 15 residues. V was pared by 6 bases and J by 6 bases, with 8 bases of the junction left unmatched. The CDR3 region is CASSPNRDRGNIQYF. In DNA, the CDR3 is TGTGCCAGCAGCCCAAACCGGGACAGGGGAAACATTCAGTACTTC.

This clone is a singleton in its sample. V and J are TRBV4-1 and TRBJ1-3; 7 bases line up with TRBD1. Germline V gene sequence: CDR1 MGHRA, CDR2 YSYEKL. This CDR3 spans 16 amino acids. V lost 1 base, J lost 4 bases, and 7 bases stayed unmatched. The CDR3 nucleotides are TGCGCCAGCAGCCAAGGGGGGGAGGGGGCAGGAAACACCATATATTTT. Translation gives CASSQGGEGAGNTIYF.

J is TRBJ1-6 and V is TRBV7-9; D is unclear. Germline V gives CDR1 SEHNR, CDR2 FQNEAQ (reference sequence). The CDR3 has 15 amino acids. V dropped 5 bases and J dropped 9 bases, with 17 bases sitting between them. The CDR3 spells CASSPTEVRGSPLHF. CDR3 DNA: TGTGCCAGCAGCCCGACGGAGGTTCGTGGTTCACCCCTCCACTTT.

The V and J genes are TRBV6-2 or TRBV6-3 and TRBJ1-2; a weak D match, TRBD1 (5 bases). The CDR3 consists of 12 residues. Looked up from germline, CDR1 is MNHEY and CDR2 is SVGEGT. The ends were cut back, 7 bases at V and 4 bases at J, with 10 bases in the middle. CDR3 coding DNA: TGTGCCAGCACCCCGGGACTCTATGGCTACACCTTC. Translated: CASTPGLYGYTF.

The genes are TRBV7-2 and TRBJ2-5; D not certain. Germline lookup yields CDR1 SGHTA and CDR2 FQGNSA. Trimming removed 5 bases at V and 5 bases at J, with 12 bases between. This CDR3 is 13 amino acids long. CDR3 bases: TGTGCCAGCAGCAACCGTAGAGGTGAGACCCAGTACTTC. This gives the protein CASSNRRGETQYF.

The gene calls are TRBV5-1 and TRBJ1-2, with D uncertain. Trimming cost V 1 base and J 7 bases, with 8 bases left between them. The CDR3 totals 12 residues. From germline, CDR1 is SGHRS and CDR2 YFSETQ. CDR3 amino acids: CASSLYSGGYTF. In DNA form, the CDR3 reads TGCGCCAGCAGCTTGTATTCCGGTGGCTACACCTTC.

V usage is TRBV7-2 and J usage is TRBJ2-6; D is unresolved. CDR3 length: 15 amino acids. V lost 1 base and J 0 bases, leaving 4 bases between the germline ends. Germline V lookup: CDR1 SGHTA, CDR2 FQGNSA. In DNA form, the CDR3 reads TGTGCCAGCAGCTTAGATTCCTCTGGGGCCAACGTCCTGACTTTC. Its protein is CASSLDSSGANVLTF. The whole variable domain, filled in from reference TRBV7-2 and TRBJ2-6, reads GAGVSQSPSNKVTEKGKDVELRCDPISGHTALYWYRQSLGQGLEFLIYFQGNSAPDKSGLPSDRFSAERTGGSVSTLTIQRTQQEDSAVYLCASSLDSSGANVLTFGAGSRLTVL.

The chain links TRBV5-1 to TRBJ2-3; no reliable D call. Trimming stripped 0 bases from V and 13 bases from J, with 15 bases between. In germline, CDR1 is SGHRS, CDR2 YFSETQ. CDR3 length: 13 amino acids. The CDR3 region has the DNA TGCGCCAGCAGCTTGGGGGCCCCTAAGGTCGAGTATTTT. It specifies CASSLGAPKVEYF.

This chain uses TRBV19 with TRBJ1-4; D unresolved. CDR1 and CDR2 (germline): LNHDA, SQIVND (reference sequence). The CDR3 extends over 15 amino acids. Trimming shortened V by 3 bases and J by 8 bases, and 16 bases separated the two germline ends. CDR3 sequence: CASSMYEGLSEKLFF. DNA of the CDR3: TGTGCCAGTAGTATGTATGAAGGGCTTTCCGAAAAACTGTTTTTT.

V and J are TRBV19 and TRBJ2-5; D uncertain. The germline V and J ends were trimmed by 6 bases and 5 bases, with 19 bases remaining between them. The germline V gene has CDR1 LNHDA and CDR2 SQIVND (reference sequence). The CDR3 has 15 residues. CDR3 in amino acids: CASRLDTRTEETQYF. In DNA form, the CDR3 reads TGTGCCAGTAGACTCGATACCAGAACTGAGGAGACCCAGTACTTC.

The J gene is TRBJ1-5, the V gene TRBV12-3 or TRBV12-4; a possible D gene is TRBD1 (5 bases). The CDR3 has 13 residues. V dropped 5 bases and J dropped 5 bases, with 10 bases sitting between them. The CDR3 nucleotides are TGTGCCAGCAGTCGACAGCGCGATCAGCCCCAGCATTTT. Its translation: CASSRQRDQPQHF.

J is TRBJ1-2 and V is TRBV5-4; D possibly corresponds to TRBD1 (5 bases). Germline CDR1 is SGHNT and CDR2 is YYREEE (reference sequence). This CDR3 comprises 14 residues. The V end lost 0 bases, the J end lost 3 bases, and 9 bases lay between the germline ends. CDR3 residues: CASSLDRGDYGYTF. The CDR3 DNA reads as TGTGCCAGCAGCTTGGATCGGGGGGACTATGGCTACACCTTC.

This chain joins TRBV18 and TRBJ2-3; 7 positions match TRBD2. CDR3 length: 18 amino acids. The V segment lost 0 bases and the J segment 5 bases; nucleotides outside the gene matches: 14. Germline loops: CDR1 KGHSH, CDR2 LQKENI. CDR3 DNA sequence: TGTGCCAGCTCACCACCGTCGGCAGCGGGGTTACGAGGAGATACGCAGTATTTT. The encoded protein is CASSPPSAAGLRGDTQYF.

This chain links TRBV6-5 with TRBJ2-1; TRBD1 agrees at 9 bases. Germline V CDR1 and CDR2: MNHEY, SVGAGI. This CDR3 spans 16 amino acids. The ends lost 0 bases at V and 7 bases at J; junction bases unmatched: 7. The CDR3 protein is CASSYSAQGARNEQFF. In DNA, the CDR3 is TGTGCCAGCAGTTACTCGGCACAGGGGGCGCGAAATGAGCAGTTCTTC.

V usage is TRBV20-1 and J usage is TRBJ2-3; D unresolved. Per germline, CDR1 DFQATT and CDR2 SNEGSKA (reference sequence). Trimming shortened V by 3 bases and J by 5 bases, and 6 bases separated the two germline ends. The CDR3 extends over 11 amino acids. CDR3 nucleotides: TGCAGTGCTAGCCCGGGAGATACGCAGTATTTT. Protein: CSASPGDTQYF.

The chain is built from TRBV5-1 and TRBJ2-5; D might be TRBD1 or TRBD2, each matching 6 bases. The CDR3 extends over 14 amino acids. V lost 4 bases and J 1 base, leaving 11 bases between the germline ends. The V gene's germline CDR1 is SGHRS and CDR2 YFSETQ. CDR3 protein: CASSPGGIQETQYF. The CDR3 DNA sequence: TGCGCCAGCAGCCCCGGGGGCATCCAAGAGACCCAGTACTTC.

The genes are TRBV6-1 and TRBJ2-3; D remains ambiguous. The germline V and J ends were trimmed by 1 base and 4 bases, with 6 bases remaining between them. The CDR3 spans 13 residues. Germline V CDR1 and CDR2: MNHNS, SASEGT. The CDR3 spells CASSEVSADTQYF. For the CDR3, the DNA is TGTGCCAGCAGTGAAGTGTCTGCAGATACGCAGTATTTT.

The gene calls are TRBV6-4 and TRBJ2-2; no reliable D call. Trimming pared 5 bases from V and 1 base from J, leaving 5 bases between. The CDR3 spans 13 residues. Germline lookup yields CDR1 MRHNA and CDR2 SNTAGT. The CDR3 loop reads CASSRENTGELFF. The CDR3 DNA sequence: TGTGCCAGCAGTAGAGAGAACACCGGGGAGCTGTTTTTT.

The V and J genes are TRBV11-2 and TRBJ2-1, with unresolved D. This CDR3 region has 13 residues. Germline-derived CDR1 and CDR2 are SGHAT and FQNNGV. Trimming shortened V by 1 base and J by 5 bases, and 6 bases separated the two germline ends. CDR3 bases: TGTGCCAGCAGCTTAGCCGGAAACAATGAGCAGTTCTTC. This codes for CASSLAGNNEQFF.

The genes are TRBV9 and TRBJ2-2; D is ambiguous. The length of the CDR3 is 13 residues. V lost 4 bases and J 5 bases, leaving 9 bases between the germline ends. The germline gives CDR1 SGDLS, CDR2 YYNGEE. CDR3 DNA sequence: TGTGCCAGCAGCTACACACAGACCGGGGAGCTGTTTTTT. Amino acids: CASSYTQTGELFF.